The 5 T cell receptor beta chains listed next were all sequenced from one sample in a study of T cells in Graves' hyperthyroidism and ophthalmopathy. Amplification of TCR beta CDR3 regions used RNA as the template. TCR CDR3 underwent first-round RT-PCR with the HTBI primer set. Using its own MiXCR run on the multiplex PCR reads, TCRdb lists one record per CDR3 protein. In the table there are 400,000 to 600,000 distinct CDR3 sequences, more than 20% of which are singletons. Material for sequencing was blood. Receptor source: a man between 18 and 35 years old with Graves' hyperthyroidism.

The sample holds many counts of this clonotype. The chain links TRBV20-1 to TRBJ1-2, with 10 bases that match TRBD1. The CDR3 has 14 residues. With V trimmed by 5 bases and J by 2 bases, 5 bases remained unmatched. Germline values: CDR1 DFQATT, CDR2 SNEGSKA (reference sequence). CDR3 amino acids: CSASGTGANYGYTF. CDR3 nucleotides: TGCAGTGCTTCAGGGACAGGGGCAAACTATGGCTACACCTTC.

This clonotype was seen more than once but under ten times. The chain joins TRBV4-1 to TRBJ2-7; D possibly uses TRBD1 or TRBD2 (6 bases each). This CDR3 has 16 residues. V dropped 0 bases and J dropped 1 base, with 13 bases sitting between them. Germline assignment: CDR1 MGHRA and CDR2 YSYEKL. The CDR3 nucleotides are TGCGCCAGCAGCCAAGAAGGGGGGCTAGCGTCCTACGAGCAGTACTTC. Encoded protein: CASSQEGGLASYEQYF.

The chain carries TRBV6-1 and TRBJ2-7, with D possibly being TRBD1 (5 bases). Deletions cut 8 bases from V and 0 bases from J, with 11 bases between. The CDR3 sequence is 13 residues long. Germline V gene data show CDR1 as MNHNS and CDR2 as SASEGT. CDR3 nucleotide sequence: TGTGCCAGCGGGGCAACTGTCTCCTACGAGCAGTACTTC. It specifies CASGATVSYEQYF.

The rearrangement links TRBV6-1 to TRBJ1-2, with D uncertain. The ends were cut back, 3 bases at V and 6 bases at J, with 11 bases in the middle. Per the germline V gene, CDR1 is MNHNS and CDR2 is SASEGT. The CDR3 length is 13 residues. The CDR3 sequence is CASSEGRGNGYTF. The CDR3 nucleotides are TGTGCCAGCAGTGAGGGTAGAGGGAATGGCTACACCTTC.

This chain connects TRBV28 to TRBJ2-7, with D uncertain. CDR1 and CDR2 (germline): MDHEN, SYDVKM. The CDR3 has 16 amino acids. Trimming removed 6 bases at V and 6 bases at J, with 24 bases between. As DNA, the CDR3 is TGTGCCAGCAGCACGAGAAAGGCAATAGTGCGTTTCGAGCAGTACTTC. As protein: CASSTRKAIVRFEQYF.